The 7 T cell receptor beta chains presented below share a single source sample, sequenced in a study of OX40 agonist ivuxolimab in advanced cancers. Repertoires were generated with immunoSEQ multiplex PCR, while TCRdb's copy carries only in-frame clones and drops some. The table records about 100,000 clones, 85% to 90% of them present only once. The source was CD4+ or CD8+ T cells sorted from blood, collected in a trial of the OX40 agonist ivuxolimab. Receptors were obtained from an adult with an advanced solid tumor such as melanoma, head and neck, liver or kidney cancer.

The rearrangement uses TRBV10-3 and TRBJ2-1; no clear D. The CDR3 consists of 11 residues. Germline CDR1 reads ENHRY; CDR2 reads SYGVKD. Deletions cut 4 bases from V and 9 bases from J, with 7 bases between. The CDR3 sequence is CAISALGEQFF. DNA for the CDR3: TGTGCCATCAGTGCCCTCGGTGAGCAGTTCTTC.

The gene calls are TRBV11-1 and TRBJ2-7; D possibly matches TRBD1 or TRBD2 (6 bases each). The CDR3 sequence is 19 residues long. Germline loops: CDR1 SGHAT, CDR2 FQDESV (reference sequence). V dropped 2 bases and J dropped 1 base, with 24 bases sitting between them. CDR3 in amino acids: CASSLSGAQVIGGSYEQYF. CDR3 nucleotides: TGTGCCAGCAGCTTATCGGGGGCGCAGGTAATAGGCGGGTCCTACGAGCAGTACTTC. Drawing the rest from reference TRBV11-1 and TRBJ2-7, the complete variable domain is EAEVAQSPRYKITEKSQAVAFWCDPISGHATLYWYRQILGQGPELLVQFQDESVVDDSQLPKDRFSAERLKGVDSTLKIQPAELGDSAMYLCASSLSGAQVIGGSYEQYFGPGTRLTVT.

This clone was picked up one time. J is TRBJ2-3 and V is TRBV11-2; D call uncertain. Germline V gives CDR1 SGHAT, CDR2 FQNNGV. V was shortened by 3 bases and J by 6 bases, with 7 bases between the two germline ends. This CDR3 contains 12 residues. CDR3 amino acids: CASSFFRDTQYF. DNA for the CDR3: TGTGCCAGCAGCTTCTTCCGGGATACGCAGTATTTT.

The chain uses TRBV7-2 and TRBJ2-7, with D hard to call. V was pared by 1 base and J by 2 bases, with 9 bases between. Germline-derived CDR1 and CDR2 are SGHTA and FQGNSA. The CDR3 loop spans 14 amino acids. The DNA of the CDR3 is TGTGCCAGCAGCTTAGACCTAGGGCCCTACGAGCAGTACTTC. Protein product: CASSLDLGPYEQYF.

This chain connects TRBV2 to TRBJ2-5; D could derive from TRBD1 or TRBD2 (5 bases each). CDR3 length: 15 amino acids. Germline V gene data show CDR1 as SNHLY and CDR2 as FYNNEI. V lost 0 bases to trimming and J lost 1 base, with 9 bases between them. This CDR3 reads CASSEARGIQETQYF. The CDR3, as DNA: TGTGCCAGCAGTGAAGCGAGGGGAATCCAAGAGACCCAGTACTTC.

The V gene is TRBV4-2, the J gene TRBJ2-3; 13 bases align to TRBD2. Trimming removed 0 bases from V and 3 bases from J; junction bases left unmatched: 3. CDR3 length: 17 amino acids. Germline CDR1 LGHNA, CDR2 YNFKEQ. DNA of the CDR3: TGTGCCAGCAGCCAAGAGGGGACTAGCGGGACTACAGATACGCAGTATTTT. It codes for CASSQEGTSGTTDTQYF.

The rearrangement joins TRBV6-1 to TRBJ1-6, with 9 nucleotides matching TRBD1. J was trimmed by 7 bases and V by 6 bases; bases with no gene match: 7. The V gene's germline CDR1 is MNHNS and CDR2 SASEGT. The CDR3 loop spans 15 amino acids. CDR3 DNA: TGTGCCAGCAGAGTGGGGACAGGGTCGAATTCACCCCTCCACTTT. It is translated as CASRVGTGSNSPLHF.